This TCR beta chain was captured by sequencing in a study of T cells in Graves' hyperthyroidism and ophthalmopathy (dated by TCRdb to between 2019 and 2020). Looking at the study overall: Peripheral blood was collected at initial diagnosis, before any treatment. Prospective prediction of ophthalmopathy was tested in an independent validation cohort consisting of about 20 hyperthyroidism patients and over 15 patients who later progressed to ophthalmopathy. After sampling, hyperthyroidism patients received methimazole starting at 30 mg daily, and ophthalmopathy patients received high-dose intravenous methylprednisolone. TCR V-J signatures able to tell the groups apart were searched for in a discovery cohort of 95 to 100 patients, of whom over 40 had Graves' ophthalmopathy and more than 55 had stable Graves' hyperthyroidism. The 100 or so discovery patients were randomly split 7:3 into training and test sets. TCR Vbeta CDR3 sequencing of 120 to 150 peripheral blood samples (roughly 43 ophthalmopathy, roughly 72 hyperthyroidism and about 17 progressor patients) is reported in the paper. Thyroid tissue and blood T-cell repertoires from about six Graves' hyperthyroidism patients were also compared in the study.

Concerning this clonotype: Its antigen target is currently unknown. Base-call qualities are not available, and no considerably larger clone is one nucleotide away.

Paper-wide results and their limitations: Ophthalmopathy was separated from stable hyperthyroidism by a 13 V-J signature model, with about 86% sensitivity and about 81% specificity obtained in cross-validation and 80%/75% obtained in testing. Blood samples also contained most of the expanded thyroid clonotypes (frequency above 0.001), which suggests that blood repertoires may reflect thyroid immune responses. No statistical method was used to set the sample size in advance, and investigators knew the group allocation. In validation, the model predicted progression to ophthalmopathy with approximately 69% sensitivity and around 72% specificity, a median of approximately 6.7 months before onset.

Stable Graves' hyperthyroidism was defined as no progression to ophthalmopathy during 18 months of follow-up. Hyperthyroidism patients were newly diagnosed, had a disease duration of under 2 months, and were aged 18 to 65 years. Any patient with an uncontrolled infection, another autoimmune disease, pregnancy or lactation was excluded. Diagnoses were based on clinical symptoms, serum thyroxine and TRAb, thyroid ultrasound and orbital computed tomography. PBMCs were isolated from 10 ml of fresh peripheral blood by Ficoll-Paque density gradient centrifugation. Total RNA was extracted with Trizol reagent, and quality was checked on an Agilent 2100 Bioanalyzer. TCR beta CDR3 regions were amplified from RNA transcripts. The TCR CDR3 was subjected to a first round of RT-PCR using the HTBI primer set and the Qiagen OneStep RT-PCR kit. The libraries were constructed in a second round of multiplex PCR and then size-selected and purified. The libraries were sequenced on an Illumina HiSeq2000 using paired-end 100 bp reads. The original methods were these. SOAPnuke was used to process the raw data, with reads discarded if the reads contained adapters or uncalled bases, had a mean Phred below 15, or lacked an exact constant-primer or identifier match. High-quality paired reads were merged with COPE v1.2.5, and unique nucleotide sequences were defined as clonotypes. MiTCR v1.1 was used to align the clonotypes against IMGT TRBV, TRBD and TRBJ reference segments. The analysis included only V-J combinations with a frequency above 0.0001, which together covered around 99% of the repertoires. The TCS score was defined as F50 (clonal expansion) divided by E x V (chaos), with BLOSUM62-based TCRdist calculated between CDR3 peptides within each V-J. Welch's t-statistics and random forest reduced around 510 V-J features to about 12, which were used in a naive Bayes classifier (R e1071). Starting from the raw public reads, TCRdb applied fastp trimming at Q25, assembled clones with MiXCR and retained in-frame beta chains. When rows share a CDR3 protein, they turn into one entry using the most common DNA and genes. These V and J calls originate from TCRdb's pipeline instead of the authors' own analysis. Here the sample has approximately 320,000 distinct CDR3 sequences; roughly 17% occur a single time. The ten largest clones capture around 34% of the sample.

This TCR came from a man younger than 45 with Graves' hyperthyroidism. Specimen: blood.

The nucleotide sequence reads TGTGCCAGTAGTATACAGGGGTCCGTCGAATTCTACGAGCAGTACTTC. This is translated as CASSIQGSVEFYEQYF. The rearrangement joined TRBV19 to TRBJ2-7; possibly the D gene is TRBD1, per 6 matching bases. V is shortened by 2 bases, J by 3 bases, and the region joining them spans 17 bases. CDR1 is given as LNHDA and CDR2 as SQIVND, both from the germline V gene (reference sequence). The CDR3 covers 16 residues, taking in both the cysteine and the phenylalanine. Only CDR3 DNA remains: 48 bases, in frame from the first base.